This T cell receptor beta chain was sequenced for a study of shared clonotypes between healthy human individuals. Study-wide context: Donors consisted of two women and three men between 18 and 49. The study's findings and limits: Sampling used blood alone; tissue repertoires probably differ.

Deep-level settings were used for running the assay. The assay was immunoSEQ multiplex PCR, and TCRdb's table has in-frame clones only and misses some. The table lists approximately 2,300,000 clones, about 90% of them singletons. The CDR3 totals 14 residues. V trimming: 7 bases; J trimming: 5 bases; junction bases outside the gene matches: 9. Germline V gives CDR1 LNHDA, CDR2 SQIVND (reference sequence). Worth noting for this clone: Antigen specificity is unknown.

This clonotype was sampled from a man younger than 30 in good health. Some clones in this sample may be carry-over from other donors' samples. The chain uses TRBV19 and TRBJ2-7; 9 bases agree with TRBD2. The sequencing sample was made of naive CD4+ T cells from PBMCs. The sample's subset: CD45RA+ positively selected. The CDR3 sequence is CASTISGRAHEQYF. The CDR3 DNA reads TGTGCCAGTACCATTAGCGGGAGAGCCCACGAGCAGTACTTC.